This section outlines one T cell receptor (beta chain) sequence together with its context. Its antigen is currently unknown. The data stem from a study of T-cell memory formation after mild COVID-19. TCR alpha and TCR beta cDNA libraries with sample barcodes and UMIs came from 5'RACE using constant-segment primers. TCRdb independently ran MiXCR on the 5' RACE reads; one entry per CDR3 protein. The top ten clones hold roughly 23% of a sample with a few hundred thousand distinct CDR3 sequences, around a fifth of them seen once. Findings of the study overall: Among clones contracting day 15 to 85, CD4/CD8 was balanced, whereas later expanders leaned CD4+. A subset of responding clones appeared in pre-infection memory, suggesting cross-reactive memory joined. Specificity for SARS-CoV-2 was not confirmed among the second-wave clones peaking on day 37.

Germline CDR1 is SGHTA and CDR2 is FQGNSA. CDR3 size: 15 residues. Deletions cut 5 bases from V and 2 bases from J, with 15 bases between. The sequence derives from a man between 18 and 35 years old who had mild COVID-19 (a few samples of this study predate the infection). Cell type and time point are not known. The J gene is TRBJ2-5, the V gene TRBV7-2, with a possible D match to TRBD2 (6 bases). Specimen: PBMCs or a T cell subset sorted from them (not recorded which). The CDR3 here is CASSILRDFQETQYF. DNA for the CDR3: TGTGCCAGCAGCATTCTCCGGGACTTTCAAGAGACCCAGTACTTC.